This T cell receptor (beta chain) was sequenced for a study of T cell responses to AZD1222 COVID-19 vaccine. Study-level results: Epitopes outside B.1.351 and B.1.1.7 mutated regions reportedly drew nearly half of spike TCRs. CD4 TCRs covered the whole spike, strongest at regions 160-218 and 743-854. Repertoire sampling occurred only after the peak T cell response. The donor group comprised mostly white British people and more females; the analysis possibly underestimated clonal diversity.

Trimming cost V 6 bases and J 1 base, with 12 bases left between them. The CDR3 has 14 amino acids. CDR1 and CDR2 (germline): SNHLY, FYNNEI. Clones were sequenced by immunoSEQ multiplex PCR, and TCRdb holds only the in-frame ones, with some missing. Among around 160,000 clones listed, 94% were seen once. This clone was observed a few times. Its cognate antigen is unknown. V gene TRBV2 combines with J gene TRBJ1-1; D not resolved. Material: peripheral blood, obtained on day 0 of AZD1222 vaccination. This receptor was identified in an adult in good health. The CDR3 nucleotides read TGTGCCAGCAGATTGGACGGGCAGAACACTGAAGCTTTCTTT. Translating it yields CASRLDGQNTEAFF.